Listed below are T cell receptor beta chains from one sample, sequenced in a study of shared clonotypes between healthy human individuals. Produced via immunoSEQ multiplex PCR; TCRdb's table is partial and in-frame only. The repertoire holds more than 1.2 million clones, with approximately 98.5% as singletons. Sequencing was carried out using naive CD4+ T cells sorted from blood. The receptors were sampled from a man aged 25 to 45 in good health. Each CDR3 is given with its conserved first and last residue. Fields, in order: J gene, V gene, D gene, clone size, CDR3 protein, CDR3 DNA. D genes are given only for firm matches. Size is omitted from some rows. Given values are once, few, many or a class for expanded clones.

>TRBJ2-2|TRBV7-7|.|.
CASGTSNTGELFF
TGTGCCAGCGGGACCTCGAACACCGGGGAGCTGTTTTTT
>TRBJ2-3|TRBV6-5|.|.
CASSSFGRRGTDTQYF
TGTGCCAGCAGTTCCTTTGGCCGGAGGGGCACAGATACGCAGTATTTT
>TRBJ2-7|TRBV5-1|.|.
CASSWGGGVYEQYF
TGCGCCAGCAGCTGGGGGGGCGGAGTATACGAGCAGTACTTC
>TRBJ2-5|TRBV7-3|.|.
CASSRSRAGETQYF
TGTGCCAGCAGCCGATCAAGGGCGGGTGAGACCCAGTACTTC
>TRBJ2-5|TRBV20-1|.|.
CSASSETQYF
TGCAGTGCTAGTTCAGAGACCCAGTACTTC
>TRBJ2-7|TRBV7-9|.|.
CASSLAGHYEQYF
TGTGCCAGCAGCTTAGCCGGACACTACGAGCAGTACTTC
>TRBJ2-2|TRBV9|.|once
CASTAAGTGELFF
TGTGCCAGCACAGCGGCGGGCACCGGGGAGCTGTTTTTT
>TRBJ2-2|TRBV7-9|TRBD1|.
CASSFPPRGLSVTGELFF
TGTGCCAGCAGCTTCCCCCCTAGGGGGCTGTCGGTCACCGGGGAGCTGTTTTTT
>TRBJ1-2|TRBV5-4|.|.
CASSPLGRGYGGYTF
TGTGCCAGCAGCCCTTTGGGGCGGGGGTATGGAGGCTACACCTTC
>TRBJ1-2|TRBV28|.|once
CASRYSDYGYTF
TGTGCCAGCAGGTACAGCGACTATGGCTACACCTTC
>TRBJ1-1|TRBV5-4|TRBD1|.
CASTDRGQVTEAFF
TGTGCCAGCACGGACAGGGGGCAAGTCACTGAAGCTTTCTTT
>TRBJ2-1|TRBV2|.|.
CASRLPPALHEQFF
TGTGCCAGCAGGCTCCCCCCAGCGCTCCATGAGCAGTTCTTC
>TRBJ1-5|TRBV6-5|.|.
CASRYRAGNQPQHF
TGTGCCAGCAGGTACAGGGCTGGCAATCAGCCCCAGCATTTT
>TRBJ2-5|TRBV11-3|TRBD2|.
CASSPAGGQETQYF
TGTGCCAGCAGCCCGGCGGGGGGGCAGGAGACCCAGTACTTC
>TRBJ1-3|TRBV6-5|.|once
CASSLKTPAIGNTIYF
TGTGCCAGCAGTTTGAAGACACCTGCAATTGGAAACACCATATATTTT
>TRBJ2-7|TRBV18|.|.
CASSPSGTSYEQYF
TGTGCCAGCTCACCATCAGGAACCTCATACGAGCAGTACTTC
>TRBJ1-5|TRBV7-6|.|.
CASSLAGGGNQPQHF
TGTGCCAGCAGCTTAGCAGGGGGTGGCAATCAGCCCCAGCATTTT
>TRBJ2-5|TRBV5-5|TRBD2|.
CASAMPHGREFRETQYF
TGTGCCAGCGCGATGCCCCACGGGCGGGAGTTTCGTGAGACCCAGTACTTC
>TRBJ1-3|TRBV30|.|.
CAWSVTHHSGNTIYF
TGTGCCTGGAGTGTTACACACCACTCTGGAAACACCATATATTTT
>TRBJ1-1|TRBV5-1|.|.
CASSLGATNTEAFF
TGCGCCAGCAGCTTGGGGGCCACGAACACTGAAGCTTTCTTT
>TRBJ2-7|TRBV4-2|.|.
CASSQEDQDNHEQYF
TGTGCCAGCAGCCAAGAGGACCAGGATAACCACGAGCAGTACTTC
>TRBJ2-3|TRBV18|TRBD2|.
CASSLLAGSADTQYF
TGTGCCAGCTCACTTTTAGCGGGAAGTGCAGATACGCAGTATTTT
>TRBJ2-7|TRBV28|.|.
CASSFRRKGGYEQYF
TGTGCCAGCAGTTTTAGGCGGAAAGGGGGCTACGAGCAGTACTTC
>TRBJ2-2|TRBV5-5|.|.
CASSLFLGRSTGELFF
TGTGCCAGCAGCTTGTTTCTGGGGAGGAGCACCGGGGAGCTGTTTTTT
>TRBJ2-1|TRBV29-1|.|.
CSVVGTSSYNEQFF
TGCAGCGTTGTGGGAACTAGCTCCTACAATGAGCAGTTCTTC
>TRBJ2-2|TRBV7-3|.|.
CASSLIQGTYHTNTGELFF
TGTGCCAGCAGCTTAATCCAGGGGACATACCATACAAACACCGGGGAGCTGTTTTTT
>TRBJ2-1|TRBV28|TRBD2|.
CASSSGGLAGAGDNEQFF
TGTGCCAGCAGTTCTGGCGGGTTAGCGGGAGCTGGGGACAATGAGCAGTTCTTC
>TRBJ1-5|TRBV15|TRBD1|.
CATSSYRGTQPQHF
TGTGCCACCAGCAGCTACAGGGGGACTCAGCCCCAGCATTTT
>TRBJ1-5|TRBV18|TRBD1|.
CASSRRDRGGNQPQHF
TGTGCCAGCTCACGGCGCGACAGGGGAGGCAATCAGCCCCAGCATTTT
>TRBJ1-1|TRBV19|TRBD1|.
CASTQGQADSEAFF
TGTGCCAGTACCCAAGGACAGGCTGACTCTGAAGCTTTCTTT
>TRBJ2-1|TRBV6-5|TRBD1|once
CASSQGQDYNEQFF
TGTGCCAGCAGTCAAGGACAGGATTACAATGAGCAGTTCTTC
>TRBJ2-7|TRBV4-1|.|.
CASSQDSAGTYEQYF
TGCGCCAGCAGCCAAGATTCGGCAGGGACCTACGAGCAGTACTTC
>TRBJ2-6|TRBV5-1|.|.
CASSLDGRGKSGANVLTF
TGCGCCAGCAGCTTGGACGGCAGGGGAAAATCTGGGGCCAACGTCCTGACTTTC
>TRBJ2-5|TRBV9|TRBD2|.
CASSPRSSSGRETQYF
TGTGCCAGCAGCCCGCGCTCCAGTAGCGGGAGAGAGACCCAGTACTTC
>TRBJ2-7|TRBV7-2|TRBD2|.
CASSLGLAGARYEQYF
TGTGCCAGCAGCTTAGGTCTAGCGGGAGCGCGATACGAGCAGTACTTC
>TRBJ2-7|TRBV27|.|.
CASSQSSYEQYF
TGTGCCAGCAGTCAAAGCTCCTACGAGCAGTACTTC
>TRBJ1-1|TRBV6-5|.|.
CASSYDGRAPEAFF
TGTGCCAGCAGTTACGACGGAAGGGCCCCTGAAGCTTTCTTT
>TRBJ1-2|TRBV28|TRBD1|.
CATDREYGYTF
TGTGCCACGGACAGGGAATATGGCTACACCTTC
>TRBJ2-1|TRBV7-7|TRBD2|.
CASSPTSGGYNEQFF
TGTGCTAGCAGCCCAACTAGCGGGGGATACAATGAGCAGTTCTTC
>TRBJ1-1|TRBV5-8|.|.
CASTYRAFF
TGTGCCAGCACCTATAGAGCTTTCTTT
>TRBJ2-7|TRBV5-1|.|.
CASSLGTGHYEQYF
TGCGCCAGCAGCTTGGGAACAGGGCACTACGAGCAGTACTTC
>TRBJ1-5|TRBV4-1|TRBD1|.
CASSQTGTGAGQPQHF
TGCGCCAGCAGCCAGACCGGGACAGGGGCTGGGCAGCCCCAGCATTTT
>TRBJ2-1|TRBV13|TRBD2|.
CASSTIAGGPPYEQFF
TGTGCCAGCAGCACCATAGCGGGAGGACCCCCTTATGAGCAGTTCTTC
>TRBJ2-1|TRBV5-1|.|once
CASSSQIAVRRDNEQFF
TGCGCCAGCAGCTCCCAAATAGCGGTCCGGCGGGACAATGAGCAGTTCTTC
>TRBJ2-5|TRBV5-4|TRBD1|.
CASSQDRGVQETQYF
TGTGCCAGCAGCCAAGACAGGGGCGTACAAGAGACCCAGTACTTC
>TRBJ1-2|TRBV21-1|.|.
CASSKPPEARGPPNYGYTF
TGTGCCAGCAGCAAACCCCCCGAGGCAAGAGGCCCGCCTAACTATGGCTACACCTTC
>TRBJ1-3|TRBV6-5|.|.
CASSYSRVQGNTIYF
TGTGCCAGCAGTTACTCGAGGGTTCAGGGAAACACCATATATTTT
>TRBJ2-7|TRBV27|TRBD1|.
CASRTGQESSYEQYF
TGTGCCAGCAGGACAGGACAGGAGAGCTCCTACGAGCAGTACTTC
>TRBJ1-1|TRBV29-1|TRBD1|.
CSVEGRQGPAEAFF
TGCAGCGTTGAAGGCAGACAGGGGCCCGCTGAAGCTTTCTTT
>TRBJ2-1|TRBV2|.|.
CASSPGAYNEQFF
TGTGCCAGCAGTCCTGGAGCCTACAATGAGCAGTTCTTC